The 6 T cell receptor beta chains below come from one sample, sequenced in a study of blood T cell repertoires in COVID-19. TCRdb's copy holds only in-frame clones and misses some; the assay was immunoSEQ multiplex PCR. The data contain about 84,000 clones, 76% of them seen just once; the ten biggest clones take up around 7%. The specimen was peripheral blood. These receptors were obtained from a man aged 70-80 years with acute or convalescent COVID-19.

The chain recombines TRBV2 with TRBJ2-3, with 9 bases fitting TRBD2. Germline V gene lookup returns CDR1 SNHLY and CDR2 FYNNEI. V was pared by 5 bases and J by 4 bases, with 7 bases of the junction left unmatched. This CDR3 is built from 15 residues. CDR3 residues: CASSWASGTADTQYF. Here the CDR3 DNA reads TGTGCCAGCAGTTGGGCTAGCGGGACGGCAGATACGCAGTATTTT.

This clone appeared a few times. V gene TRBV12-5 combines with J gene TRBJ1-6; TRBD1 might be the D (5 bases). The CDR3 loop spans 14 amino acids. The germline gives CDR1 LGHNT, CDR2 FRNRAP. Trimming removed 7 bases at V and 9 bases at J, with 16 bases between. The CDR3 is CASAGGPRGSPLHF. CDR3 nucleotides: TGTGCTAGTGCCGGGGGACCGCGGGGTTCACCCCTCCACTTT.

The rearrangement uses TRBV7-2 and TRBJ1-1; 7 nucleotides match TRBD1. The CDR3 loop spans 15 amino acids. Germline lookup yields CDR1 SGHTA and CDR2 FQGNSA. V shed 7 bases and J 2 bases; nucleotides not matched to a gene: 10. CDR3 amino acids: CASNTTGDKNTEAFF. For the CDR3, the DNA is TGTGCCAGCAATACTACAGGGGATAAAAACACTGAAGCTTTCTTT.

CDR3 sequence (DNA): TGTGCCAGCAGTTACAGGGTCGGAGAAAAACTGTTTTTT. This encodes CASSYRVGEKLFF. The chain links TRBV28 to TRBJ1-4, with a possible D match to TRBD1 (6 bases). The germline V gene encodes CDR1 MDHEN and CDR2 SYDVKM. The CDR3 consists of 13 residues. Trimming removed 4 bases at V and 8 bases at J, with 11 bases between.

This chain links TRBV19 with TRBJ2-2; tentative D call: TRBD1 (5 bases). Germline V gene lookup returns CDR1 LNHDA and CDR2 SQIVND (reference sequence). V lost 6 bases and J lost 5, with 16 bases in between. There are 15 residues in the CDR3. CDR3 coding DNA: TGTGCCAGTAGACAGACAATTTCAGGGACCGGGGAGCTGTTTTTT. Its protein is CASRQTISGTGELFF.

The chain is built from TRBV28 and TRBJ1-4; perhaps TRBD1 as D (5 bases). In germline, CDR1 is MDHEN, CDR2 SYDVKM. With 5 bases removed from V and 8 bases from J, the gap between germline ends came to 12 bases. CDR3 length equals 13 residues. The CDR3: CASSRGDGEKLFF. The CDR3 coding sequence is TGTGCCAGCAGTCGGGGGGATGGCGAAAAACTGTTTTTT. Full variable domain (outside the CDR3, taken from reference TRBV28 and TRBJ1-4): DVKVTQSSRYLVKRTGEKVFLECVQDMDHENMFWYRQDPGLGLRLIYFSYDVKMKEKGDIPEGYSVSREKKERFSLILESASTNQTSMYLCASSRGDGEKLFFGSGTQLSVL.